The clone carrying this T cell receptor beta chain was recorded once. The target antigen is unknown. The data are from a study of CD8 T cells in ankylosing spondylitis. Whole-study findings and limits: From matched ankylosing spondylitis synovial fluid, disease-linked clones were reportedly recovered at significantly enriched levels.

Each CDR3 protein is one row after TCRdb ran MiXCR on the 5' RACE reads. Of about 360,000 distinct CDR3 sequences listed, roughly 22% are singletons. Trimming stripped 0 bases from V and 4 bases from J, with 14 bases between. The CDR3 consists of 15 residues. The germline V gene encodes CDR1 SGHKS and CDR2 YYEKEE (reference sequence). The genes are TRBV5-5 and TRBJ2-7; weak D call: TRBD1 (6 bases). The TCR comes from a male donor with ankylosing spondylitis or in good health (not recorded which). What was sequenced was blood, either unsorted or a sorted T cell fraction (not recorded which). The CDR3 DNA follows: TGTGCCAGCAGCTTGGGGTCAAGGGACATATACGAGCAGTACTTC. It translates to CASSLGSRDIYEQYF.